This section outlines one T cell receptor (beta chain) sequence together with its context. The data were obtained in a study of blood T cell repertoires in COVID-19. As for the study in general: Acute and convalescent COVID-19 specimens originated in the United States, Italy and Spain. T cells, B-cell-depleted T cells, or PBMCs supplied cDNA or gDNA.

In the source study's methods: The assay estimated nucleated cells by amplifying reference gene primers. The repertoire was sequenced with immunoSEQ multiplex PCR; TCRdb's copy has only in-frame clones and lacks some. V, J and clone size reflect that table, while D and trimming were determined from the DNA. There are 250,000 or so clones in the sample; around 86% occur only once, and more than 6.5% lies in the top ten. Germline CDR1 and CDR2: KGHSH and LQKENI. The CDR3 totals 14 residues. V gave up 3 bases and J gave up 1 base; unmatched junction bases: 2. This sequence originates from a woman aged 70-85 years with active or convalescent COVID-19. V and J are TRBV18 and TRBJ2-5; TRBD1 aligns across 7 bases. Specimen: peripheral blood. This chain's CDR3 is CASSPRQGQETQYF. Here the CDR3 DNA reads TGTGCCAGCTCACCTCGACAGGGCCAAGAGACCCAGTACTTC. The whole variable domain, remainder taken from reference TRBV18 and TRBJ2-5, is NAGVMQNPRHLVRRRGQEARLRCSPMKGHSHVYWYRQLPEEGLKFMVYLQKENIIDESGMPKERFSAEFPKEGPSILRIQQVVRGDSAAYFCASSPRQGQETQYFGPGTRLLVL.